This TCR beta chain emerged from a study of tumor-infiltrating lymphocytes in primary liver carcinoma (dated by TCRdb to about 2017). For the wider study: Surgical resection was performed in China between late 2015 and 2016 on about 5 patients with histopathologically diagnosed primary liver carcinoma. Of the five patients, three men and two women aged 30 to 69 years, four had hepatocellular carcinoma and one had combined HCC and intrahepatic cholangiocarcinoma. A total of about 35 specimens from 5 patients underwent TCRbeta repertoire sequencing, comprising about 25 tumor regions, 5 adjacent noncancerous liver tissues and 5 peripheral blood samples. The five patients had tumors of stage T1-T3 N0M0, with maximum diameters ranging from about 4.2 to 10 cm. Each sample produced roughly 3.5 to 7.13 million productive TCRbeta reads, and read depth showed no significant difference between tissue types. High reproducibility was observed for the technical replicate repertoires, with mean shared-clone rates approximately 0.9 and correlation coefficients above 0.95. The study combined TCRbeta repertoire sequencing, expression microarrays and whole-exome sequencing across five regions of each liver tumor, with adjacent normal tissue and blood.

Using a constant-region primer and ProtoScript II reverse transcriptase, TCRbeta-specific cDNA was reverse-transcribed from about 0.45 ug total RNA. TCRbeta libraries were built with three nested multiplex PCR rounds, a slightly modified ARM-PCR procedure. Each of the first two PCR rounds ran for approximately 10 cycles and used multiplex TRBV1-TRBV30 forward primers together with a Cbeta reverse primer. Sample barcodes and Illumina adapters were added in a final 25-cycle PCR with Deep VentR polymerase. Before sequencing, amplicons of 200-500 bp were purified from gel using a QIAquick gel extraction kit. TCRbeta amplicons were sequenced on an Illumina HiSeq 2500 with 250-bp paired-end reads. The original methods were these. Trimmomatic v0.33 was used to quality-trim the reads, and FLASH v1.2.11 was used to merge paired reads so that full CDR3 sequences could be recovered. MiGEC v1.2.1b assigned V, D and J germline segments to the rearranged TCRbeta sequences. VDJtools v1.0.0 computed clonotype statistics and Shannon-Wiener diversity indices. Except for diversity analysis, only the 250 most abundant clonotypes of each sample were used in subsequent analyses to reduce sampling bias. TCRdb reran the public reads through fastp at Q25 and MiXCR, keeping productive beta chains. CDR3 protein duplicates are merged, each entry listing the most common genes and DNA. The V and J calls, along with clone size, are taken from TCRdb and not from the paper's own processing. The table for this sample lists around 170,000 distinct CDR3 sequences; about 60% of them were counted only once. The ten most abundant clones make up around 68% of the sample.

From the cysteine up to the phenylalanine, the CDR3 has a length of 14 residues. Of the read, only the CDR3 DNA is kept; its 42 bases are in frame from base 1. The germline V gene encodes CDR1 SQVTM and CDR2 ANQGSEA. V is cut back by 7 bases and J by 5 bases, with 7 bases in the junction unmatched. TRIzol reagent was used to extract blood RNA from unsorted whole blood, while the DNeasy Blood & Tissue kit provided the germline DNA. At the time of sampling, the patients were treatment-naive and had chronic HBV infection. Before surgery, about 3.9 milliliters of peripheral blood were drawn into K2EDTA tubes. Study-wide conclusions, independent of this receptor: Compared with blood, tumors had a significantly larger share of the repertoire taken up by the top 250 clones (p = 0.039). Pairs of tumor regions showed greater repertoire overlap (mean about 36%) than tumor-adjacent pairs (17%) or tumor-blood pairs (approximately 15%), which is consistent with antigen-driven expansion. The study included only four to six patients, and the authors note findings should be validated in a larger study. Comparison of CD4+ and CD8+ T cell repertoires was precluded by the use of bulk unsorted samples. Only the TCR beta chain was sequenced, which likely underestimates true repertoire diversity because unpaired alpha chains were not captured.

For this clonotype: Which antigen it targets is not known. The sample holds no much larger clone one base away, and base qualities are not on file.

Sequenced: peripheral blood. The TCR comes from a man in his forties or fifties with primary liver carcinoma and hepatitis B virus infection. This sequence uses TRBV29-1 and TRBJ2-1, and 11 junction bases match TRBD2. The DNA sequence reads TGCAGCGGGACACTAGCGGGAGTCCACAATGAGCAGTTCTTC. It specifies CSGTLAGVHNEQFF.